These 10 T cell receptor beta chains came from one sample sequenced in a study of blood T cell repertoires in COVID-19. Method: immunoSEQ multiplex PCR; TCRdb's copy keeps in-frame clones and lacks some. Of around 200,000 clones in the sample, more than 80% are singletons; the top ten hold roughly 7.1%. The sequenced material came from peripheral blood. The receptors come from a human donor in a cohort sampled during active COVID-19.

This clone has just one count. V usage is TRBV19 and J usage is TRBJ1-2, with a weak D call TRBD1 (5 bases). V was pared by 0 bases and J by 8 bases, with 13 bases between. Germline V gene sequence: CDR1 LNHDA, CDR2 SQIVND (reference sequence). The CDR3 has 14 residues. CDR3 region: CASSIDQRGEGYTF. In nucleotides, the CDR3 is TGTGCCAGTAGTATAGATCAGCGGGGGGAAGGCTACACCTTC.

This clone occurred once. This chain connects TRBV7-6 to TRBJ1-1; no definite D call. CDR1 SGHVS and CDR2 FNYEAQ come from the germline V gene. This CDR3 spans 17 amino acids. V was clipped by 1 base and J by 4 bases, with 19 bases between them. This CDR3 reads CASSLGGHYKSPTEAFF. Here the CDR3 DNA reads TGTGCCAGCAGCTTAGGAGGCCATTATAAGTCACCCACTGAAGCTTTCTTT.

The chain employs TRBV4-1 and TRBJ2-5; tentatively, D is TRBD1 (8 bases). The CDR3 runs to 14 residues. The V gene's germline CDR1 is MGHRA and CDR2 YSYEKL. The V end was cut by 2 bases, the J end by 5 bases, with 12 bases between. The CDR3 DNA reads TGCGCCAGCAGCCAATCACAGGGGGGGGAGACCCAGTACTTC. Translating it yields CASSQSQGGETQYF.

As concerns this clone: At one end the junction does not follow the germline gene, possibly because of a read error. V is TRBV6-1 and J is TRBJ1-1; D is ambiguous. Germline V gives CDR1 MNHNS, CDR2 SASEGT. The CDR3 is 13 residues long. The CDR3 protein is CASNEGSSTEAFF. CDR3 in DNA: TGTGCCAGCAATGAAGGGTCCAGCACTGAAGCTTTCTTT.

This clone occurred a few times. This rearrangement joins TRBV3-1 (or the pseudogene TRBV3-2) to TRBJ2-7; D is possibly TRBD1 (6 bases). The CDR3 loop spans 13 amino acids. Trimming left V 5 bases short and J 3 bases short, with 11 bases between. Germline CDR1 is LGHDT and CDR2 is YNNKEL (reference sequence). DNA for the CDR3: TGTGCCAGCAGCTCTACAGGGAACTACGAGCAGTACTTC. Translation: CASSSTGNYEQYF.

The gene calls are TRBV5-6 and TRBJ1-4; TRBD1 matches 7 bases. This CDR3 has 16 amino acids. CDR1 is SGHDT, CDR2 YYEEEE, per germline. With V trimmed by 0 bases and J by 4 bases, 6 bases remained unmatched. The CDR3 DNA follows: TGTGCCAGCAGCTTGGAAATGGGACAGAGTAATGAAAAACTGTTTTTT. This encodes CASSLEMGQSNEKLFF.

The chain recombines TRBV19 with TRBJ2-7; possible D gene TRBD1, 5 bases. This CDR3 is built from 15 residues. V lost 3 bases and J lost 2, with 14 bases in between. CDR1 is LNHDA, CDR2 SQIVND, per germline (reference sequence). For the CDR3, the DNA is TGTGCCAGTAGTATCCCCGGACAAGGCCCCTACGAGCAGTACTTC. This codes for CASSIPGQGPYEQYF.

V and J are TRBV7-9 and TRBJ2-7; D possibly corresponds to TRBD1 (7 bases). V dropped 5 bases and J dropped 5 bases, with 22 bases sitting between them. The germline gives CDR1 SEHNR, CDR2 FQNEAQ (reference sequence). The CDR3 is 16 residues long. The CDR3 here is CASSPFWAGRGDEQYF. CDR3 DNA sequence: TGTGCCAGCAGCCCATTTTGGGCAGGCAGGGGGGACGAGCAGTACTTC. Combining the CDR3 with reference TRBV7-9 and TRBJ2-7 gives the whole variable domain DTGVSQNPRHKITKRGQNVTFRCDPISEHNRLYWYRQTLGQGPEFLTYFQNEAQLEKSRLLSDRFSAERPKGSFSTLEIQRTEQGDSAMYLCASSPFWAGRGDEQYFGPGTRLTVT.

The chain combines TRBV9 with TRBJ2-3; unclear D gene. This CDR3 region has 12 residues. Germline CDR1 SGDLS, CDR2 YYNGEE. V shed 0 bases and J shed 3 bases, with 2 bases lying between them. The CDR3 DNA reads as TGTGCCAGCAGCGTAGCTACAGATACGCAGTATTTT. It is translated as CASSVATDTQYF.

V is TRBV29-1 and J is TRBJ2-7; 7 bases line up with TRBD2. V was clipped by 4 bases and J by 6 bases; unmatched bases: 6. The CDR3 totals 12 residues. Germline values: CDR1 SQVTM, CDR2 ANQGSEA. The CDR3 nucleotides are TGCAGCGTTGGGGAGCCGGGGGGCGAGCAGTACTTC. It encodes CSVGEPGGEQYF.